Listed below are T cell receptor beta chains from one sample, sequenced in a study of shared clonotypes between healthy human individuals. Assay: immunoSEQ multiplex PCR; the TCRdb copy retains only in-frame clones and omits some. The profile shows around 370,000 clones, about 96% of them singletons. The sample comprised memory CD8+ T cells sorted from blood. These receptors were obtained from a man younger than 45 in good health. CDR3s include the opening cysteine and the closing phenylalanine or tryptophan. D genes are given only for firm matches. Not all rows give a size; the values are once, few, many and, for expanded clones, a class.

CDR3: CASSARLAPYEQYF
length: 14
D: TRBD2
size: -
V: TRBV7-8
J: TRBJ2-7

CDR3: CASSRTAFETQYF
length: 13
D: -
size: -
V: TRBV6-5
J: TRBJ2-5

CDR3: CASSQSQETQYF
length: 12
D: -
size: -
V: TRBV4-2
J: TRBJ2-5

CDR3: CASLPGSSGSGGEQFF
length: 16
D: TRBD2
size: -
V: TRBV19
J: TRBJ2-1

CDR3: CASSFRDRAKEKLFF
length: 15
D: TRBD1
size: -
V: TRBV28
J: TRBJ1-4

CDR3: CASSLHRAVYEQYF
length: 14
D: -
size: -
V: TRBV25-1
J: TRBJ2-7

CDR3: CASGASDHTGELFF
length: 14
D: -
size: -
V: TRBV5-1
J: TRBJ2-2

CDR3: CASSLLDGAVSSYNEQFF
length: 18
D: -
size: -
V: TRBV28
J: TRBJ2-1

CDR3: CASSLLGLAGDRLNEQFF
length: 18
D: TRBD2
size: -
V: TRBV28
J: TRBJ2-1

CDR3: CASSLLGFGSYEQYF
length: 15
D: -
size: -
V: TRBV5-5
J: TRBJ2-7

CDR3: CASSRLAGVSITDTQYF
length: 17
D: TRBD2
size: -
V: TRBV4-2
J: TRBJ2-3

CDR3: CASSQTSGSYNEQFF
length: 15
D: TRBD2
size: -
V: TRBV4-1
J: TRBJ2-1

CDR3: CASSVGTGFFMNTEAFF
length: 17
D: TRBD1
size: -
V: TRBV9
J: TRBJ1-1

CDR3: CASKNRGDPGGRTSGFYEQYF
length: 21
D: TRBD2
size: -
V: TRBV10-2
J: TRBJ2-7

CDR3: CASSIPSGIADTQYF
length: 15
D: TRBD2
size: -
V: TRBV19
J: TRBJ2-3

CDR3: CASSLTYEQYF
length: 11
D: -
size: -
V: TRBV7-9
J: TRBJ2-7

CDR3: CASSETSGRGNEQFF
length: 15
D: TRBD2
size: -
V: TRBV5-1
J: TRBJ2-1

CDR3: CASSLDRGNEKLFF
length: 14
D: TRBD1
size: -
V: TRBV28
J: TRBJ1-4

CDR3: CASSSTGQSYEQYF
length: 14
D: TRBD1
size: -
V: TRBV19
J: TRBJ2-7

CDR3: CASSLRTGNTDTQYF
length: 15
D: TRBD1
size: once
V: TRBV5-1
J: TRBJ2-3

CDR3: CASSQSGMNTGELFF
length: 15
D: TRBD2
size: few
V: TRBV5-1
J: TRBJ2-2

CDR3: CRDLYFIYTQYF
length: 12
D: -
size: -
V: TRBV29-1
J: TRBJ2-3

CDR3: CASGYFEGSSYNEQFF
length: 16
D: -
size: -
V: TRBV5-1
J: TRBJ2-1

CDR3: CASGYDGIMNTEAFF
length: 15
D: -
size: -
V: TRBV6-5
J: TRBJ1-1

CDR3: CASSIEGINEQFF
length: 13
D: -
size: -
V: TRBV19
J: TRBJ2-1

CDR3: CASLPGQGSNEQFF
length: 14
D: TRBD1
size: -
V: TRBV27
J: TRBJ2-1

CDR3: CASRPSTDTQYF
length: 12
D: -
size: -
V: TRBV6-1
J: TRBJ2-3

CDR3: CASSDLAGGSHEQFF
length: 15
D: TRBD2
size: -
V: TRBV2
J: TRBJ2-1

CDR3: CASSESQEGEQYF
length: 13
D: -
size: -
V: TRBV10-1
J: TRBJ2-7

CDR3: CASSLRTGSTNEKLFF
length: 16
D: TRBD1
size: -
V: TRBV7-9
J: TRBJ1-4

CDR3: CASSSSGYNEQFF
length: 13
D: -
size: -
V: TRBV11-3
J: TRBJ2-1

CDR3: CASSLGGYFSSYNEQFF
length: 17
D: -
size: -
V: TRBV7-7
J: TRBJ2-1

CDR3: CASSPTGGNEQFF
length: 13
D: TRBD1
size: -
V: TRBV5-1
J: TRBJ2-1

CDR3: CASSLRVSTDTQYF
length: 14
D: -
size: -
V: TRBV7-2
J: TRBJ2-3

CDR3: CAISDFPGHFTDTQYF
length: 16
D: -
size: -
V: TRBV10-3
J: TRBJ2-3

CDR3: CAISEALAGHNEQFF
length: 15
D: TRBD2
size: -
V: TRBV10-3
J: TRBJ2-1

CDR3: CASQKTSQETQYF
length: 13
D: -
size: -
V: TRBV18
J: TRBJ2-5

CDR3: CASSQLRGGNEKLFF
length: 15
D: -
size: -
V: TRBV4-1
J: TRBJ1-4

CDR3: CASSQGQGAQETQYF
length: 15
D: TRBD1
size: -
V: TRBV5-1
J: TRBJ2-5

CDR3: CASTWDYRQDTQYF
length: 14
D: TRBD2
size: -
V: TRBV28
J: TRBJ2-3

CDR3: CASSLANKYGYTF
length: 13
D: -
size: -
V: TRBV7-2
J: TRBJ1-2

CDR3: CASTVGPSRGEEQYF
length: 15
D: -
size: -
V: TRBV9
J: TRBJ2-7

CDR3: CASSPQVGWANEQYF
length: 15
D: -
size: -
V: TRBV18
J: TRBJ2-7

CDR3: CASRGLAGVGPYEQYF
length: 16
D: TRBD2
size: -
V: TRBV2
J: TRBJ2-7

CDR3: CASSTVAGAHYEQYF
length: 15
D: TRBD2
size: -
V: TRBV19
J: TRBJ2-7

CDR3: CASSLDRGTTIPDTQYF
length: 17
D: -
size: -
V: TRBV4-1
J: TRBJ2-3